This T cell receptor beta chain derives from a study of PD-1 blockade in classical Hodgkin lymphoma. In the study overall: On a schedule of every 2 weeks, patients received nivolumab 3 mg/kg intravenously. Regarding the study as a whole: Complete responders' baseline diversity resembled that of newly diagnosed patients.

Points on this clone: Antigen specificity is unknown.

Every patient experienced relapse after autologous stem cell transplantation, and brentuximab vedotin exposure varied. Patients reached a best response of complete response, partial response or progressive disease. The CDR3 spans 15 residues. Germline assignment: CDR1 MNHEY and CDR2 SMNVEV (reference sequence). V shed 7 bases, J shed 2 bases, and the junction held 6 bases outside the gene matches. Sequenced by immunoSEQ multiplex PCR; TCRdb stores in-frame clones only, minus some. In the table there are 55,000 to 75,000 clones, under 95% of which are singletons. Sequenced here: peripheral blood mononuclear cells (PBMCs), sampled at baseline. This TCR derives from a human donor with classical Hodgkin lymphoma. This chain joins TRBV27 and TRBJ2-7, with 12 bases lining up with TRBD2. This chain's CDR3 is CASTLAGGAPYEQYF. The CDR3 bases are TGTGCCAGCACCCTAGCGGGAGGGGCCCCCTACGAGCAGTACTTC.